The rows below give T cell receptor beta chains drawn from one sample of a study of T cells expressing NK-cell markers. TCRdb re-called the 5' RACE reads and shows each CDR3 protein once, DNA omitted. The sample yields about 410,000 distinct CDR3 sequences, of which the top ten take up about 11%. The sequenced material came from blood T cells: a sorted CD56 or NKG2C T cell subset, CD4+ or CD8+ T cells, or bulk PBMC T cells (not recorded which). These receptors came from a woman aged 50 to 60 in good health. The CDR3 runs from the conserved cysteine through the conserved F or W.

>TRBV2|TRBJ1-2
CASSATGNYGYTF
>TRBV15|TRBJ1-2
CATSRGTGNYGYTF
>TRBV12-3/TRBV12-4|TRBJ2-7
CASSFRELTVSGAYEQYF
>TRBV15|TRBJ2-1
CATSRSDRDYQFF
>TRBV27|TRBJ2-7
CASARHSTYEQYF
>TRBV7-2|TRBJ2-1
CASRRSGASYNEQFF
>TRBV29-1|TRBJ2-5
CSASLTETQYF
>TRBV6-2/TRBV6-3|TRBJ2-2
CASSYLGSGTQNTGELFF
>TRBV24-1|TRBJ2-2
CATSDLPLGGGELFF
>TRBV5-1|TRBJ2-3
CASSLGGIQDTQYF
>TRBV6-1|TRBJ2-7
CASSEWVGGSGPYEQYF
>TRBV2|TRBJ2-2
CARREGLVGELFF
>TRBV29-1|TRBJ2-4
CSVEGANIQYF
>TRBV27|TRBJ1-5
CASSFWRGNTNQPQHF
>TRBV6-5|TRBJ1-4
CASKGPGAPEKLFF
>TRBV12-3/TRBV12-4|TRBJ1-2
CASSFLEGGSGYTF